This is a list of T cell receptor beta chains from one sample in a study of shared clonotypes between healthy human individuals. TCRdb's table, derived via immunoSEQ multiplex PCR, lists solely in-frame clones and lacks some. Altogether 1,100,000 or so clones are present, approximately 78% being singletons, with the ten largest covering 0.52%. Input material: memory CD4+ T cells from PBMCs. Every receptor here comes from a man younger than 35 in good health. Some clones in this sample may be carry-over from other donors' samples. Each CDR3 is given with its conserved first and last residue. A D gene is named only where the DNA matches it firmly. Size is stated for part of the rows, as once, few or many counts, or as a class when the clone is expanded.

CDR3 DNA: TGTGCCAGCAGCCAAGTACCCGCCGTTGGTGGCTACACCTTC; CDR3 protein: CASSQVPAVGGYTF; J gene: TRBJ1-2; V gene: TRBV14; D gene: .; clone size: few; CDR3 length: 14
CDR3 DNA: TGTGCCAGCAGCCCGACCGGGGGGGTGGTGAGCCGCGAGCAGTACTTC; CDR3 protein: CASSPTGGVVSREQYF; J gene: TRBJ2-7; V gene: TRBV28; D gene: TRBD2; clone size: .; CDR3 length: 16
CDR3 DNA: TGTGCCAGCAGCTTGGCAGGGCCTCGCACAGATACGCAGTATTTT; CDR3 protein: CASSLAGPRTDTQYF; J gene: TRBJ2-3; V gene: TRBV5-6; D gene: .; clone size: .; CDR3 length: 15
CDR3 DNA: TGTGCCAGCAGTGCTATGGGACTAGCGGGAGGGCCTAGCTCGTACTTC; CDR3 protein: CASSAMGLAGGPSSYF; J gene: TRBJ2-7; V gene: TRBV2; D gene: TRBD2; clone size: .; CDR3 length: 16
CDR3 DNA: TGTGCCAGCAGCCAACGGACAGTTACCCCCAACGAGCAGTACTTC; CDR3 protein: CASSQRTVTPNEQYF; J gene: TRBJ2-7; V gene: TRBV11-2; D gene: .; clone size: .; CDR3 length: 15
CDR3 DNA: TGTGCCAGCAGCCCGGATAGGGTGGGCAAGGAAAAACTGTTTTTT; CDR3 protein: CASSPDRVGKEKLFF; J gene: TRBJ1-4; V gene: TRBV7-8; D gene: .; clone size: .; CDR3 length: 15
CDR3 DNA: TGCGCCAGCAGCTTGGGTTCCTCGGGACAGTACTACGAGCAGTACTTC; CDR3 protein: CASSLGSSGQYYEQYF; J gene: TRBJ2-7; V gene: TRBV5-1; D gene: TRBD1; clone size: .; CDR3 length: 16
CDR3 DNA: TGTGCCAGCAGCTTGGTACGGGACGGCAACACTGAAGCTTTCTTT; CDR3 protein: CASSLVRDGNTEAFF; J gene: TRBJ1-1; V gene: TRBV5-6; D gene: .; clone size: once; CDR3 length: 15
CDR3 DNA: TGTGCCAGCAGCTCCACAAGGTCAAAGGCGGGGAACACTGAAGCTTTCTTT; CDR3 protein: CASSSTRSKAGNTEAFF; J gene: TRBJ1-1; V gene: TRBV13; D gene: .; clone size: .; CDR3 length: 17
CDR3 DNA: TGTGCCAGCTCACCACCGACGGGTACCTACGAGCAGTACTTC; CDR3 protein: CASSPPTGTYEQYF; J gene: TRBJ2-7; V gene: TRBV18; D gene: .; clone size: .; CDR3 length: 14
CDR3 DNA: TGTGCCAGCAGCCCGGGACAGGTTAACACCGGGGAGCTGTTTTTT; CDR3 protein: CASSPGQVNTGELFF; J gene: TRBJ2-2; V gene: TRBV6-6; D gene: TRBD1; clone size: .; CDR3 length: 15
CDR3 DNA: TGTGCCAGCAGTTTCCGGGGGTCGGGGTACAATGAGCAGTTCTTC; CDR3 protein: CASSFRGSGYNEQFF; J gene: TRBJ2-1; V gene: TRBV28; D gene: .; clone size: .; CDR3 length: 15
CDR3 DNA: TGTGCCAGCAGTGACGAGGCAGGGGGATATACGCAGTATTTT; CDR3 protein: CASSDEAGGYTQYF; J gene: TRBJ2-3; V gene: TRBV6-4; D gene: TRBD1; clone size: .; CDR3 length: 14
CDR3 DNA: TGTGCCAGCAGTTACTCCCCGGGGAGGGGAAACACCATATATTTT; CDR3 protein: CASSYSPGRGNTIYF; J gene: TRBJ1-3; V gene: TRBV6-6; D gene: .; clone size: .; CDR3 length: 15
CDR3 DNA: TGTGCCAGCAGCTTATCTGGGGGGGCAGGGGAGGCGAACACTGAAGCTTTCTTT; CDR3 protein: CASSLSGGAGEANTEAFF; J gene: TRBJ1-1; V gene: TRBV7-8; D gene: .; clone size: .; CDR3 length: 18
CDR3 DNA: TGCGCCAGCAGCCGCGCTACAGGCGCTGGAAACACCATATATTTT; CDR3 protein: CASSRATGAGNTIYF; J gene: TRBJ1-3; V gene: TRBV5-1; D gene: .; clone size: .; CDR3 length: 15
CDR3 DNA: TGTGCCAGCGGGGGACGAACTACCGGGACCGGGGAGCTGTTTTTT; CDR3 protein: CASGGRTTGTGELFF; J gene: TRBJ2-2; V gene: TRBV5-6; D gene: .; clone size: few; CDR3 length: 15
CDR3 DNA: TGTGCCACCAGCAGAGGACGCACGGGAGAAGTCCCATACGAGCAGTACTTC; CDR3 protein: CATSRGRTGEVPYEQYF; J gene: TRBJ2-7; V gene: TRBV15; D gene: .; clone size: .; CDR3 length: 17
CDR3 DNA: TGTGCCAGCAGTTTAGTCGGGAGTCGGGTGGAGACCCAGTACTTC; CDR3 protein: CASSLVGSRVETQYF; J gene: TRBJ2-5; V gene: TRBV27; D gene: .; clone size: .; CDR3 length: 15
CDR3 DNA: TGTGCCACCTGGGGGGTGGTGGACTATGGCTACACCTTC; CDR3 protein: CATWGVVDYGYTF; J gene: TRBJ1-2; V gene: TRBV6-1; D gene: .; clone size: .; CDR3 length: 13